This T cell receptor beta chain is from a study of CXCR3-negative and CXCR3-positive naive CD8 T cells. Whole-study results and caveats: Both naive subsets showed comparably high diversity, and memory CD8+ cells showed much lower diversity. Most assays were run on fresh PBMCs (CXCR3 expression partially decreased after cryopreservation). Relative to CXCR3-negative naive cells, CXCR3-positive naive cells had more hydrophobic TRB CDR3s. Memory cells showed distinct TRBV-TRBJ patterns, while the two naive subsets matched.

Researchers prepared the TRB cDNA libraries using 5' RACE with UMI labels. No DNA is given; TCRdb re-called the 5' RACE reads and lists each CDR3 protein once. The sample table includes tens of thousands of distinct CDR3 sequences. Naive CD8+ T cells had a CD45RO-CCR7+CD27+CD95- phenotype. This CDR3 comprises 17 residues. Germline lookup yields CDR1 SGHTA and CDR2 FQGNSA. As to this clonotype: Its antigen is unknown.

Sequencing used naive CXCR3+ CD8+ T cells from blood. Specified subset: CD45RO-CCR7+CD27+CD95- naive CD8+ T cells expressing CXCR3 (TNR3+). This TCR came from a human donor in good health. Some clones in this sample may be carry-over from other donors' samples. The chain joins TRBV7-2 to TRBJ2-1; TCRdb selects TRBD2, and the lack of DNA leaves this call unchecked. The CDR3 spells CASSLNPSGGTYNEQFF.